This T cell receptor beta chain was sequenced during a study of Ad26.COV2.S vaccination and SARS-CoV-2 variants. About the research overall: Ad26.COV2.S was injected intramuscularly once or twice, 56 days apart.

Worth noting for this clone: The antigen is not known.

General study points: Participants given vaccine showed non-spike TCR breadth similar to that of placebo recipients.

Method: immunoSEQ multiplex PCR; TCRdb's copy keeps in-frame clones and lacks some. The table lists hundreds of thousands of clones, 80% to 90% of them singletons. Specified treatment: approximately 18 received Ad26.COV2.S at low or high dose, single or two shots; 5 received placebo; per-sample allocation not given. Day 63 following the first vaccine or placebo injection was when the samples were taken. In the vaccine, an Ad26 vector expressed the SARS-CoV-2 spike of the Wuhan strain. Losses at the gene ends were 3 bases for V and 6 bases for J; bases not matched to a gene: 8. Germline CDR1 is SGHRS and CDR2 is YFSETQ. The CDR3 spans 16 residues.

The rearrangement joins TRBV5-1 to TRBJ2-7; 14 positions match TRBD2. The TCR was taken from a person between 18 and 65 years old who received the Ad26.COV2.S COVID-19 vaccine or a placebo. Here the sequenced sample was peripheral blood, taken in a trial of Ad26.COV2.S vaccine versus placebo. DNA of the CDR3: TGCGCCAGCAGCTACTTAGGACTAGCGGGAGGAGGCGAGCAGTACTTC. Translation: CASSYLGLAGGGEQYF.